This T cell receptor beta chain originates from a study of human T cells and chemical hapten exposure. Time point: patch test 1, 2 weeks after DPC sensitization. Described treatment: therapeutic diphenylcyclopropenone sensitization with weekly scalp DPC. RNA extraction used unfractionated whole blood as the source of total RNA. CDR1 and CDR2 from the germline V gene are SGHTA and FQGNSA. The CDR3 extends over 11 amino acids. V lost 5 bases to trimming and J lost 7 bases, with 3 bases between them. This clonotype was seen a few times. MiXCR, applied by TCRdb to the RACE reads, yields one record per CDR3 protein. Found here are 150,000 to 200,000 distinct CDR3 sequences, approximately 14% of them singletons; the top ten hold about 1.7%.

The sequence derives from a woman in her twenties or thirties with alopecia areata. Some clones in this sample may be carry-over from other donors' samples. The chain links TRBV7-2 to TRBJ1-6, with unresolved D. The sequencing here drew on whole blood, taken in connection with sensitization to the hapten diphenylcyclopropenone (DPC). DNA for the CDR3: TGTGCCAGCAGCCGCAATTCACCCCTCCACTTT. It codes for CASSRNSPLHF.